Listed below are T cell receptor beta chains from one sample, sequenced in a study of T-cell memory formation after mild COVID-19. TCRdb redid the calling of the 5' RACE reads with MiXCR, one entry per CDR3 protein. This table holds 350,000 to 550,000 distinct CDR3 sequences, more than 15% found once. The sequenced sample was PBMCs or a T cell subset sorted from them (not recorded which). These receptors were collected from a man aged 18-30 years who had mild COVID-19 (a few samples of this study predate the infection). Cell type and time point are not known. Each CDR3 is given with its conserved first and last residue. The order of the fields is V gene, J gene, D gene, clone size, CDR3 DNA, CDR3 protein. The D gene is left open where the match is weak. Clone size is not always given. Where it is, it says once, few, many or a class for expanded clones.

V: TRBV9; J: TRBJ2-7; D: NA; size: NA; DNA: TGTGCCAGCAGCGCCGAAGACTATAAGCAGTACTTC; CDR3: CASSAEDYKQYF
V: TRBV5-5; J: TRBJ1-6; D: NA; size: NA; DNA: TGTGCCAGCAGCCCTCCTCAGGGGAATAATTCACCCCTCCACTTT; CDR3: CASSPPQGNNSPLHF
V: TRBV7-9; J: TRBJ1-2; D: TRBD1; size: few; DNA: TGTGCCAGCAGGCGCCCCGTATGGACAGGGGTAATCGGCTACACCTTC; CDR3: CASRRPVWTGVIGYTF
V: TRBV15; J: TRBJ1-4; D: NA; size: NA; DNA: TGTGCCACCAGCAGAGACAAGGGGGTCGGAGAAAAACTGTTTTTT; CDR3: CATSRDKGVGEKLFF
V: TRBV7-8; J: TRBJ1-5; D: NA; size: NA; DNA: TGTGCCAGCAGCGACGACAGAGTCAGCCCCAAGCATTTT; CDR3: CASSDDRVSPKHF
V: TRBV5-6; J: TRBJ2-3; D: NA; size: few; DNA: TGTGCCAGCAGCTTGAACACAGGGAGTAGGACAGATACGCAGTATTTT; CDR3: CASSLNTGSRTDTQYF
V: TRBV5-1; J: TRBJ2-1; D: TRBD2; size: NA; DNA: TGCGCCAGCAGCTTGGAACTAGCGGGGGGGTCCTACAATGAGCAGTTCTTC; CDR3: CASSLELAGGSYNEQFF
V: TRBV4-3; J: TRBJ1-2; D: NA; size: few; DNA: TGCGCCAGCAGCCAAGATAAACAGCGATTAAACTATGGCTACACCTTC; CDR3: CASSQDKQRLNYGYTF
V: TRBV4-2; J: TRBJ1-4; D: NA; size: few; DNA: TGTGCCAGCAGCTATGAAGGGAAACTGTTTTTT; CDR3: CASSYEGKLFF
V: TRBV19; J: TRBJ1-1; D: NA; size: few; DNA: TGTGCCAGTAGTATTCGCCCGGAGATAAGCGAAGCTTTCTTT; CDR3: CASSIRPEISEAFF
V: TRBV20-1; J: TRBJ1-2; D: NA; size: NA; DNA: TGCAGTGCTTGGTCCAACTATGGCTACACCTTC; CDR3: CSAWSNYGYTF
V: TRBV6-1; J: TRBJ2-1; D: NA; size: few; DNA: TGTGCCAGCAGTGTAGAAATTGCATCCTACAATGAGCAGTTCTTC; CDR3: CASSVEIASYNEQFF
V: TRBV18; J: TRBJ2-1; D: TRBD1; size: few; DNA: TGTGCCAGCTCACCGGGACAGGGGGACTACAATGAGCAGTTCTTC; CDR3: CASSPGQGDYNEQFF
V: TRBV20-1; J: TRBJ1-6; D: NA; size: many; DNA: TGCAGTGCTACCGCCCAATCAGGGAATTCACCCCTCCACTTT; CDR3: CSATAQSGNSPLHF
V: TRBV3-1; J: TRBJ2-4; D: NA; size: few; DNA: TGTGCCAGCAGCCCTGCTAGCGTCCTGAACATTCAGTACTTC; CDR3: CASSPASVLNIQYF
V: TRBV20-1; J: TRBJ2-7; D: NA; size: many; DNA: TGCAGTGCTAGGGACGCCTACGAGCAGTACTTC; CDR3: CSARDAYEQYF
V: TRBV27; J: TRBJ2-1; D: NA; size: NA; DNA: TGTGCCAGCAGTTCCCGCTCGACAGATGAGCAGTTCTTC; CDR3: CASSSRSTDEQFF
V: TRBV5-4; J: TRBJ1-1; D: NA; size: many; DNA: TGTGCCAGCAGCTCCCCCTCCGGGACAAATGAAGCTTTCTTT; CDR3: CASSSPSGTNEAFF
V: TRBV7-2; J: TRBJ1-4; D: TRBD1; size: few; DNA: TGTGCCAGCAGCCTCTGGTTGACAGGGGACGGGGGAAAACTGTTTTTT; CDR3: CASSLWLTGDGGKLFF
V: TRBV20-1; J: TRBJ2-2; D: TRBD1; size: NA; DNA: TGCAGTGCCAAAGTATCACAGGGGGCCGGGGAGCTGTTTTTT; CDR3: CSAKVSQGAGELFF
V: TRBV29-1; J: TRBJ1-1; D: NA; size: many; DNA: TGCAGCGTTGAAGAAGATGTAGGGAGACACACTGAAGCTTTCTTT; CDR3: CSVEEDVGRHTEAFF
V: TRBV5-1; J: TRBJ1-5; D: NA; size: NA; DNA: TGCGCCAGCAGCTTGACTGGGCTGAACAATCAGCCCCAGCATTTT; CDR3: CASSLTGLNNQPQHF
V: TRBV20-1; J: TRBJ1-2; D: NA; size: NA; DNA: TGCAGTGCTAGAGATTATGACAGTTTCTATGGCTACACCTTC; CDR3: CSARDYDSFYGYTF
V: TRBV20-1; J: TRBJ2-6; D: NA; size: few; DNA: TGCAGTGCTGTCTCTGGGGCCAACGTCCTGACTTTC; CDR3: CSAVSGANVLTF
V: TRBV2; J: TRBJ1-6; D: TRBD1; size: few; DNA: TGTGCCTTCCAGGGCACAGGGGTTAATTCACCCCTCCACTTT; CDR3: CAFQGTGVNSPLHF
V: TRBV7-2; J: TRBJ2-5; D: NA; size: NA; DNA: TGTGCCAGCAGCTTAGATTCTAATCCCCTGGAGACCCAGTACTTC; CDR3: CASSLDSNPLETQYF
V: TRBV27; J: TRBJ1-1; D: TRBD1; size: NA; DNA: TGTGCCAGCAGTAAATGGGACAGGGGAACTGAAGCTTTCTTT; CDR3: CASSKWDRGTEAFF
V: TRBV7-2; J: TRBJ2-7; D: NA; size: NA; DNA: TGTGCCAGCAGCCCCCGGACAGTTGGGGGGTGGTACTTC; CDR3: CASSPRTVGGWYF
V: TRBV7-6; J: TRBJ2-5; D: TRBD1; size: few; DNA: TGTGCCAGCAGCTACGGGACAGGGGTTACAGAGACCCAGTACTTC; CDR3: CASSYGTGVTETQYF
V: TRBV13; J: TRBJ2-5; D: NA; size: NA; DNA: TGTGCCAGCAGCTTAAGGACCACTAGGGGGGAGACCCAGTACTTC; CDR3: CASSLRTTRGETQYF
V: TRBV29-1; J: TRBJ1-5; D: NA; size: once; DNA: TGCAGCGTGGGGGCCCGGGACCAGCCCCAGCATTTT; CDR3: CSVGARDQPQHF
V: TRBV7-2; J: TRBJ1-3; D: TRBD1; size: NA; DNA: TGTGCCAGCAGCTTGGGGGCGCCCTTAGGGGGCCGGGGATCTGGAAACACCATATATTTT; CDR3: CASSLGAPLGGRGSGNTIYF
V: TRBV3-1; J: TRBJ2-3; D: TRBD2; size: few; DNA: TGTGCCAGCAGCCCAGGACTAGCGGGGGATATAGATACGCAGTATTTT; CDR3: CASSPGLAGDIDTQYF
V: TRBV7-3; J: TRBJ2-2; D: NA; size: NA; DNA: TGTGCCAGCAGCCAACCAGGGCTCACCGGGGAGCTGTTTTTT; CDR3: CASSQPGLTGELFF
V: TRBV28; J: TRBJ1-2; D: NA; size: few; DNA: TGTGCCAGCAGTTTGGCAGGGCCTCGCGGCTACACCTTC; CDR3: CASSLAGPRGYTF
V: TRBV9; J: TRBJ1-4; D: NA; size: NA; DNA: TGTGCCAGCAGCGTGAACCCAGGGATTAATGAAAAACTGTTTTTT; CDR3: CASSVNPGINEKLFF
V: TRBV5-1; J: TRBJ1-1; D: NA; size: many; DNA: TGCGCCAGCAGCCCGGGCGGGACACCCAATAAAGCTTTCTTT; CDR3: CASSPGGTPNKAFF
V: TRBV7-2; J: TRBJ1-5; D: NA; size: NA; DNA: TGTGCCAGCAGCTTGGGGTTCGACAGCAATCAGCCCCAGCATTTT; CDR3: CASSLGFDSNQPQHF
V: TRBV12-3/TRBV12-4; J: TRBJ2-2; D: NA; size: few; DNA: TGTGCCAGCAGCCCGGGTGCGAGCGGGGAGCTGTTTTTT; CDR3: CASSPGASGELFF
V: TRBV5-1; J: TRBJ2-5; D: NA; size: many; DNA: TGTGCCAGCAGCTTGGGACTCCAAGAGACCCAGTACTTC; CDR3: CASSLGLQETQYF
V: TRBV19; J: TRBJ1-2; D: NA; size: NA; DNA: TGTGCCAGTAGTATGGACAATAACTATGGCTACACCTTC; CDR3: CASSMDNNYGYTF